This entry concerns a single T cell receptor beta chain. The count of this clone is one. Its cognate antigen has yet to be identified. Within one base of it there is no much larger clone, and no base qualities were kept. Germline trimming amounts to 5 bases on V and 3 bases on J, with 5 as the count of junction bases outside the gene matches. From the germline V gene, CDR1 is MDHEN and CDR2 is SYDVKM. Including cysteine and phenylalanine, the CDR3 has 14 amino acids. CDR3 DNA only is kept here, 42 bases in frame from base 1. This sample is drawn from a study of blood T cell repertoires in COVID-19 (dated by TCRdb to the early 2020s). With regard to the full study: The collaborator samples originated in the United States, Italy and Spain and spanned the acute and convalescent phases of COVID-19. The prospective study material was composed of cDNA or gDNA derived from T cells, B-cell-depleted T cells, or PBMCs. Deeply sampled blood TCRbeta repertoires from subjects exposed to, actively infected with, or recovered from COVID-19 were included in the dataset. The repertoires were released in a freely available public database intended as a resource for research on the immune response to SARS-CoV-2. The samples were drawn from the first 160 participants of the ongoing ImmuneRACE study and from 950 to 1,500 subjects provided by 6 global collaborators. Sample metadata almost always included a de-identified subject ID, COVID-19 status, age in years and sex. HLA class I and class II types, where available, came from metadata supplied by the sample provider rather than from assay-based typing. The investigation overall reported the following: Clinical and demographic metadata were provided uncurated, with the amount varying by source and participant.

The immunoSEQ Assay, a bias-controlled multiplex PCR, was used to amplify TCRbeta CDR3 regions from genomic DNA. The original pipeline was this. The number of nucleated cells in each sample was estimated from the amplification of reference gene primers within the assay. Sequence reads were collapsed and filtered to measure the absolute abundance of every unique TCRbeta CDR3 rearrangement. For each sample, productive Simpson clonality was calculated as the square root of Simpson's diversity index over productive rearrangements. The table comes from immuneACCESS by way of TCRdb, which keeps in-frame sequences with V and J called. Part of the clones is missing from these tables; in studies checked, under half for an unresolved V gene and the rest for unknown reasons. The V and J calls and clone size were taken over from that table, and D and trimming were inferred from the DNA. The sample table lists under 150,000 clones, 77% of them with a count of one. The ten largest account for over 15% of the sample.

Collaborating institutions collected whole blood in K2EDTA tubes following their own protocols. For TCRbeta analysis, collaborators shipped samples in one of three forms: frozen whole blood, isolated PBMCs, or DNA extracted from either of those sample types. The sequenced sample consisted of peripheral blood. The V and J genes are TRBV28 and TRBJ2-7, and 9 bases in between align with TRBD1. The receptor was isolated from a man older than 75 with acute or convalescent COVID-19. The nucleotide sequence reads TGTGCCAGCAGTCCTGGACAGGGGAACTACGAGCAGTACTTC. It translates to CASSPGQGNYEQYF.